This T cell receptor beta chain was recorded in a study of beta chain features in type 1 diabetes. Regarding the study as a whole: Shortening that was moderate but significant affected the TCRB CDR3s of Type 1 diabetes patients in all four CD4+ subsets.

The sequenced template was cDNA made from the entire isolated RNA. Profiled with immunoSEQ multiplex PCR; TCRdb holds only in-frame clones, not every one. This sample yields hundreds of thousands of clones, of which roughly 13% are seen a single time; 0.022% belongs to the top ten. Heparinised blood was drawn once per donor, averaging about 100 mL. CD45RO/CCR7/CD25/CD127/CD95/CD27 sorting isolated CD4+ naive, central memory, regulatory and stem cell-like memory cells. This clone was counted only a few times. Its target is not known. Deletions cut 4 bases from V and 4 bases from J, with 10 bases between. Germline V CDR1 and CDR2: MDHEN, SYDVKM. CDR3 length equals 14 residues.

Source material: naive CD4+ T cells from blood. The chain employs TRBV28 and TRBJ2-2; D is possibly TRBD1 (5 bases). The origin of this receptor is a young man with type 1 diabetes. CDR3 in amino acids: CASSSGQRTGELFF. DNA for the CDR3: TGTGCCAGCAGTTCCGGACAACGCACCGGGGAGCTGTTTTTT.